The 26 T cell receptor beta chains below were found in one sample sequenced in a study of blood T cells in healthy people across ages. Primers used in a second PCR of roughly 6 to 11 cycles were a sample-barcoded 5' primer and a J-beta primer mix. Each CDR3 protein gets one entry after TCRdb re-called the 5' RACE reads with MiXCR. Of around 650,000 distinct CDR3 sequences in the sample, 35% to 50% were seen once. The material sequenced was blood. These receptors originate from an elderly man in good health.

V and J are TRBV6-5 and TRBJ2-1, with a weak D call TRBD2 (6 bases). Trimming removed 6 bases at V and 6 bases at J, with 21 bases between. The germline V gene encodes CDR1 MNHEY and CDR2 SVGAGI. The CDR3 runs to 16 residues. The CDR3 DNA reads as TGTGCCAGCAGCCCCCTGGGAAGGCGGGACGTCAATGAGCAGTTCTTC. It is translated as CASSPLGRRDVNEQFF.

This clonotype was seen many times. This rearrangement joins TRBV4-3 to TRBJ2-3, with TRBD2 as a possible D gene (5 bases). Germline-derived CDR1 and CDR2 are LGHNA and YSLEER. This CDR3 has 14 amino acids. The V and J ends lost 4 bases and 4 bases respectively, with 12 bases between them. CDR3 region: CASSRQSRADTQYF. DNA of the CDR3: TGCGCCAGCAGCCGGCAATCGCGGGCAGATACGCAGTATTTT.

This rearrangement joins TRBV3-1 to TRBJ2-7; D gene ambiguous. The CDR3 loop spans 15 amino acids. V was clipped by 5 bases and J by 2 bases, with 16 bases between them. CDR1 LGHDT and CDR2 YNNKEL come from the germline V gene (reference sequence). The chain's CDR3 is CASSTGPRATYEQYF. The CDR3 DNA sequence: TGTGCCAGCAGCACCGGCCCCCGCGCAACCTACGAGCAGTACTTC.

The genes are TRBV7-2 and TRBJ1-2; TRBD1 is a possible D gene (5 bases). CDR3 length equals 15 residues. Germline CDR1 is SGHTA and CDR2 is FQGNSA. Trimming pared 2 bases from V and 0 bases from J, leaving 10 bases between. The CDR3 DNA sequence: TGTGCCAGCAGCTTATGGGGCGACCCTAACTATGGCTACACCTTC. Its protein is CASSLWGDPNYGYTF.

V gene TRBV20-1 combines with J gene TRBJ2-5, with D perhaps TRBD2 (6 bases). Per the germline V gene, CDR1 is DFQATT and CDR2 is SNEGSKA (reference sequence). Trimming removed 0 bases from V and 5 bases from J, with 13 bases in between. The CDR3 consists of 14 residues. In nucleotides, the CDR3 is TGCAGTGCTAGAGATGTTAGGGCGGGGGAGACCCAGTACTTC. The encoded protein is CSARDVRAGETQYF.

CDR3 DNA sequence: TGTGCCAGCAGCGGTTACAATATTCGCCAAGAGACCCAGTACTTC. Translated: CASSGYNIRQETQYF. The chain carries TRBV7-2 and TRBJ2-5; no clear D. Germline loops: CDR1 SGHTA, CDR2 FQGNSA. The V end lost 5 bases, the J end lost 1 base, and 14 bases lay between the germline ends. This CDR3 region has 15 residues.

The chain recombines TRBV20-1 with TRBJ2-5; possible D gene TRBD2, 6 bases. The length of the CDR3 is 12 residues. Germline values: CDR1 DFQATT, CDR2 SNEGSKA (reference sequence). Trimming pared 5 bases from V and 7 bases from J, leaving 14 bases between. DNA for the CDR3: TGCAGTGCTCACCAGAATAGCGGGACCCAGTACTTC. Translated, it gives CSAHQNSGTQYF.

This clonotype occurred a few times. The genes are TRBV29-1 and TRBJ1-2, with TRBD1 as a possible D gene (6 bases). Germline CDR1 SQVTM, CDR2 ANQGSEA. V was clipped by 4 bases and J by 8 bases, with 11 bases between them. CDR3 size: 11 residues. Here the CDR3 DNA reads TGCAGCGTTGTTCGGGGGCGCGGCTACACCTTC. This codes for CSVVRGRGYTF.

The count of this clonotype is one. A much larger clone differs from this one at a single base, so this may be a read error. J is TRBJ2-4 and V is TRBV4-3; D gene unclear. Germline CDR1 is LGHNA and CDR2 is YSLEER. Trimming cost V 0 bases and J 6 bases, with 12 bases left between them. This CDR3 is 15 amino acids long. Written as DNA, the CDR3 is TGCGCCAGCAGCCAAGATAGGAGACAAAGAAACATTCAGTACTTC. The encoded protein is CASSQDRRQRNIQYF.

The chain is built from TRBV6-4 and TRBJ2-1, with 7 bases identical to TRBD1. Looked up from germline, CDR1 is MRHNA and CDR2 is SNTAGT. CDR3 size: 13 residues. J was trimmed by 10 bases and V by 3 bases; bases with no gene match: 6. DNA of the CDR3: TGTGCCAGCAGTGATTTACAGGGGAGCGAGCAGTTCTTC. Translating gives CASSDLQGSEQFF.

This clonotype occurred a few times. The chain has TRBV11-2 and TRBJ2-5; 9 bases agree with TRBD2. Germline CDR1 reads SGHAT; CDR2 reads FQNNGV. Losses at the gene ends were 0 bases for V and 4 bases for J; bases not matched to a gene: 6. This CDR3 has 16 amino acids. CDR3 coding DNA: TGTGCCAGCAGCTTAGATAGGCTAGCGGGGTTAGAGACCCAGTACTTC. It yields the protein CASSLDRLAGLETQYF.

The chain links TRBV2 to TRBJ1-2, with D hard to call. Trimming removed 7 bases at V and 0 bases at J, with 12 bases between. Germline V gene sequence: CDR1 SNHLY, CDR2 FYNNEI. The CDR3 extends over 14 amino acids. CDR3: CASKLAGPNYGYTF. The CDR3, as DNA: TGTGCCAGCAAATTGGCAGGACCTAACTATGGCTACACCTTC.

This clonotype was seen only a few times. The chain combines TRBV7-2 with TRBJ2-4; TRBD2 might be the D (6 bases). The germline V gene has CDR1 SGHTA and CDR2 FQGNSA. With 4 bases removed from V and 0 bases from J, the gap between germline ends came to 10 bases. The CDR3 is made up of 15 amino acids. CDR3 coding DNA: TGTGCCAGCAGCTCGAGGAGGGGAGCCAAAAACATTCAGTACTTC. It translates to CASSSRRGAKNIQYF. Looking up the rest from reference TRBV7-2 and TRBJ2-4 gives the full variable domain: GAGVSQSPSNKVTEKGKDVELRCDPISGHTALYWYRQSLGQGLEFLIYFQGNSAPDKSGLPSDRFSAERTGGSVSTLTIQRTQQEDSAVYLCASSSRRGAKNIQYFGAGTRLSVL.

This clonotype was seen ten or more times. V gene TRBV29-1 combines with J gene TRBJ2-3; the match to TRBD1 covers 11 bases. The CDR3 has 17 amino acids. CDR1 is SQVTM, CDR2 ANQGSEA, per germline. Trimming took 1 base from V and 5 from J; bases not matched to a gene: 11. In DNA, the CDR3 is TGCAGCGTTGAAGCTATAGGAGGACAGGGGGCGTTAGATACGCAGTATTTT. This sequence encodes CSVEAIGGQGALDTQYF.

A few counts support this clonotype. A much larger clone differs by one base, so this may be a read error. The chain is built from TRBV5-1 and TRBJ2-1; D perhaps matches TRBD1 (6 bases). The CDR3 sequence is 15 residues long. The V end lost 0 bases, the J end lost 13 bases, and 20 bases lay between the germline ends. The germline V gene has CDR1 SGHRS and CDR2 YFSETQ. CDR3 protein: CASSLDRVVGETQFF. The CDR3 DNA reads TGCGCCAGCAGCTTGGACAGGGTTGTAGGAGAGACCCAGTTCTTC.

This clonotype came up a few times. J is TRBJ1-2 and V is TRBV25-1; D call uncertain. Germline V gene data show CDR1 as MGHDK and CDR2 as SYGVNS. The CDR3 is 17 residues long. V was cut by 5 bases and J by 0 bases, with 19 bases left in between. In nucleotides, the CDR3 is TGTGCCAGCAGTCCCCTGGGTGAGGTCATAGCTAACTATGGCTACACCTTC. This encodes CASSPLGEVIANYGYTF.

This clonotype was counted only a few times. The rearrangement joins TRBV11-2 to TRBJ2-5; D is undetermined. The CDR3 runs 15 residues. Germline V gene data show CDR1 as SGHAT and CDR2 as FQNNGV. Trimming took 4 bases from V and 4 from J, leaving 16 bases between them. CDR3 bases: TGTGCCAGCAGCTCGACCGGGTCTCCTGGAGAGACCCAGTACTTC. This gives the protein CASSSTGSPGETQYF.

The V gene is TRBV4-2, the J gene TRBJ1-2; D is unresolved. Trimming pared 1 base from V and 8 bases from J, leaving 20 bases between. CDR3 length equals 16 residues. The V gene's germline CDR1 is LGHNA and CDR2 YNFKEQ. CDR3 in DNA: TGTGCCAGCAGCCAAGGGAAGACCGCAGCCGGTCACGGCTACACCTTC. Encoded protein: CASSQGKTAAGHGYTF.

This clonotype was seen only a few times. The rearrangement joins TRBV28 to TRBJ2-4; possibly TRBD1 for D (5 bases). This CDR3 is built from 16 residues. Germline CDR1 is MDHEN and CDR2 is SYDVKM. Trimming left V 4 bases short and J 0 bases short, with 13 bases between. CDR3: CASSSPDILAKNIQYF. CDR3 coding DNA: TGTGCCAGCAGTTCCCCGGACATCTTAGCCAAAAACATTCAGTACTTC. The complete variable domain, with remaining parts taken from reference TRBV28 and TRBJ2-4, reads DVKVTQSSRYLVKRTGEKVFLECVQDMDHENMFWYRQDPGLGLRLIYFSYDVKMKEKGDIPEGYSVSREKKERFSLILESASTNQTSMYLCASSSPDILAKNIQYFGAGTRLSVL.

This clonotype occurred many times. The chain carries TRBV25-1 and TRBJ1-4, with 10 positions matching TRBD1. This CDR3 is 15 amino acids long. Trimming at V came to 2 bases and at J to 11 bases, leaving 8 bases not matched to a gene. Germline-derived CDR1 and CDR2 are MGHDK and SYGVNS. In DNA form, the CDR3 reads TGTGCCAGCAGTGAAGCTGGGACAGGGGAGGGGAAACTGTTTTTT. Its protein product is CASSEAGTGEGKLFF.

This clonotype was counted only a few times. The chain recombines TRBV10-1 with TRBJ1-1, with D hard to call. The CDR3 consists of 13 residues. Between the trimmed V and J ends, which lost 4 bases and 1 base, there was a span of 7 bases. The germline V gene has CDR1 WNHNN and CDR2 SYGVQD (reference sequence). CDR3 residues: CASSATKNTEAFF. For the CDR3, the DNA is TGCGCCAGCAGTGCGACTAAGAACACTGAAGCTTTCTTT.

This chain links TRBV20-1 with TRBJ2-5; D is ambiguous. Germline CDR1 is DFQATT and CDR2 is SNEGSKA (reference sequence). The CDR3 extends over 12 amino acids. V was cut by 4 bases and J by 1 base, with 7 bases left in between. The CDR3 region has the DNA TGCAGTGCTATAAGTGCCCAAGAGACCCAGTACTTC. It is translated as CSAISAQETQYF.

This clonotype was recorded a few times. This rearrangement joins TRBV28 to TRBJ2-1, with 7 bases fitting TRBD1. This CDR3 has 16 residues. After removal of 3 bases from V and 0 bases from J, the junction contained 5 bases not matched to a gene. Germline loops: CDR1 MDHEN, CDR2 SYDVKM. In nucleotides, the CDR3 is TGTGCCAGCAGTTTTCGTCGGGACAGCTCCTACAATGAGCAGTTCTTC. Translation gives CASSFRRDSSYNEQFF.

This clonotype was detected a few times. The gene calls are TRBV7-3 and TRBJ2-1, with TRBD2 identical over 9 bases. The V segment lost 0 bases and the J segment 7 bases; nucleotides outside the gene matches: 4. This CDR3 region has 15 residues. Germline values: CDR1 SGHTA, CDR2 FQGTGA. The CDR3 sequence is CASSLTGSGRNEQFF. The CDR3 region has the DNA TGTGCCAGCAGCTTAACGGGGAGCGGGAGGAATGAGCAGTTCTTC.

This clonotype appeared a few times. The gene calls are TRBV7-2 and TRBJ2-3; tentatively, D is TRBD2 (5 bases). Germline loops: CDR1 SGHTA, CDR2 FQGNSA. V lost 3 bases and J 2 bases, leaving 12 bases between the germline ends. The CDR3 has 15 residues. The CDR3 DNA follows: TGTGCCAGCAGCTTGGCAGCGGTACCCACAGATACGCAGTATTTT. This sequence encodes CASSLAAVPTDTQYF.

About this clonotype itself: A junction end diverges from the germline sequence, so it may reflect a read error. The V and J genes are TRBV4-2 and TRBJ2-1, with D possibly TRBD2 on 6 matching bases. Germline V gives CDR1 LGHNA, CDR2 YNFKEQ. The CDR3 is 11 residues long. The CDR3 region is CASNQGLEQFF. The CDR3, as DNA: TGTGCCAGCAACCAAGGACTAGAGCAGTTCTTC.